These T cell receptor beta chains were read from a single sample in a study of early T cells in non-severe SARS-CoV-2 infection. TCRdb fed the 5' RACE reads into MiXCR, producing one record per CDR3 protein. The sample has 75,000 to 100,000 distinct CDR3 sequences, roughly 15% seen once. The sequenced material came from whole blood. The receptors come from an adult who was a healthcare worker with PCR-confirmed SARS-CoV-2 infection or an uninfected control (not recorded which). Each CDR3 is given with its conserved first and last residue. A D gene is named only where the DNA matches it firmly. Not all rows give a size; the values are once, few, many and, for expanded clones, a class.

TRBV20-1,TRBJ2-1,NA,few,TGCAGTGCTAGAGATACTAGCAGGATCATCGAGCAGTTCTTC,CSARDTSRIIEQFF
TRBV5-4,TRBJ1-1,NA,NA,TGTGCCAGCAGCGGACAGTTGAACACTGAAGCTTTCTTT,CASSGQLNTEAFF
TRBV21-1,TRBJ2-3,NA,NA,TGTGCCAGCGGACCACAACTAGCGAGAGCCACAGATACGCAGTATTTT,CASGPQLARATDTQYF
TRBV6-5,TRBJ1-5,TRBD1,NA,TGTGCCAGCAGAATGGACAGGTTGATAGGGCCCCAGCATTTT,CASRMDRLIGPQHF
TRBV4-2,TRBJ2-7,TRBD2,few,TGTGCCAGCAGCCAGGGACTAGCCGCCCACGAGCAGTACTTC,CASSQGLAAHEQYF
TRBV7-2,TRBJ1-2,NA,few,TGTGCCAGCAGCTTCTCGCGAGAGAGTGGCTACACCTTC,CASSFSRESGYTF
TRBV7-9,TRBJ2-1,TRBD2,few,TGTGCCAGCAGCTTGTCAGCGGGAGGGCCCTACAATGAGCAGTTCTTC,CASSLSAGGPYNEQFF
TRBV20-1,TRBJ1-4,NA,few,TGCAGTGCTAGATCCTGGGGGGAACCTAATGAAAAACTGTTTTTT,CSARSWGEPNEKLFF
TRBV12-3/TRBV12-4,TRBJ1-4,NA,NA,TGTGCCAGCAGTTTAGGCAGTATGTATGAAAAACTGTTTTTT,CASSLGSMYEKLFF
TRBV29-1,TRBJ2-1,NA,many,TGCAGCGTCCACCTCTTCCACAATGAGCAGTTCTTC,CSVHLFHNEQFF
TRBV4-2,TRBJ2-4,NA,NA,TGTGCCAGCAGCCAAGAACGGCGGCAGACTCAGTACTTC,CASSQERRQTQYF
TRBV4-2,TRBJ1-2,NA,few,TGTGCCAGCAGCCAAGAGGGCCCCTATGGCTACACCTTC,CASSQEGPYGYTF
TRBV27,TRBJ1-5,NA,many,TGTGCCAGCAGTTTAAGGGGCAGCAATCAGCCCCAGCATTTT,CASSLRGSNQPQHF
TRBV28,TRBJ2-1,NA,NA,TGTGCCAGCGTAGGACTACACCACAATGAGCAGTTCTTC,CASVGLHHNEQFF
TRBV29-1,TRBJ2-1,NA,NA,TGCAGCGTTGAAGGGCTTACCTACAATGAGCAGTTCTTC,CSVEGLTYNEQFF
TRBV28,TRBJ2-7,NA,NA,TGTGCCAGCAGTCCATCGGAGGGGCCCCTAGAGCAGTACTTC,CASSPSEGPLEQYF
TRBV20-1,TRBJ1-1,NA,few,TGCAGTGCTAGTCAGGACCTGAACACTGAAGCTTTCTTT,CSASQDLNTEAFF
TRBV27,TRBJ2-1,TRBD2,few,TGTGCCAGCAGCCACCTCGGGACTAGCGGGGGGCAGCGCAATGAGCAGTTCTTC,CASSHLGTSGGQRNEQFF
TRBV9,TRBJ2-3,TRBD1,many,TGTGCCAGCAGCAATACAGGGGGCGCGGGCACAGATACGCAGTATTTT,CASSNTGGAGTDTQYF
TRBV6-6,TRBJ2-7,TRBD1,many,TGTGCCAGCAACCCATCCAGGGGGCTTGAGCAGTACTTC,CASNPSRGLEQYF
TRBV6-1,TRBJ1-6,TRBD1,NA,TGTGCCAGCAGTGAAAAGGGGGCTGATTCACCCCTCCACTTT,CASSEKGADSPLHF
TRBV30,TRBJ2-2,NA,NA,TGTGCCTGGAGTTCAGGGGACACCGGGGAGCTGTTTTTT,CAWSSGDTGELFF
TRBV28,TRBJ1-5,NA,NA,TGTGCCAGCAGTTTACGCCGGGATAGCAATCAGCCCCAGCATTTT,CASSLRRDSNQPQHF
TRBV11-3,TRBJ1-1,NA,NA,TGTGCCAGCAGCCTGGGTTCGGGCAGAGCTTTCTTT,CASSLGSGRAFF
TRBV7-2,TRBJ2-3,TRBD2,many,TGTGCCAGCAGCTCAACCACCCTAGCGGGAGGAACCACAGATACGCAGTATTTT,CASSSTTLAGGTTDTQYF
TRBV7-9,TRBJ2-3,TRBD2,many,TGTGCCAGCAGCCGAAGCGGGGGCACAGATACGCAGTATTTT,CASSRSGGTDTQYF
TRBV2,TRBJ2-7,NA,NA,TGTGCCAGCAGCGACAGGTACGAGCAGTACTTC,CASSDRYEQYF
TRBV3-1,TRBJ1-6,NA,NA,TGTGCCAGCAGCTTTCAGGGGCGTTCACCCCTCCACTTT,CASSFQGRSPLHF
TRBV7-9,TRBJ2-6,NA,many,TGTGCCAGCAGCTTAACACCTGGGGCCAACGTCCTGACTTTC,CASSLTPGANVLTF
TRBV27,TRBJ2-7,TRBD2,few,TGTGCCAGCAGTTTCCCGCCAGGGGAGCGGGAGGGCTACGAGCAGTACTTC,CASSFPPGEREGYEQYF
TRBV13,TRBJ1-6,NA,few,TGTGCCAGCAGCACACAGGGCTATAATTCACCCCTCCACTTT,CASSTQGYNSPLHF
TRBV12-3/TRBV12-4,TRBJ2-1,NA,NA,TGTGCCAGCAGTTATGTTTCCGGGACCAGATACAATGAGCAGTTCTTC,CASSYVSGTRYNEQFF
TRBV5-1,TRBJ1-2,NA,few,TGCGCCAGCAGCCCCCCGTCGGGGGCCGGTGGCTACACCTTC,CASSPPSGAGGYTF
TRBV2,TRBJ2-7,NA,NA,TGTGCCAGCAGTCCCCGGACGTACGAGCAGTACTTC,CASSPRTYEQYF
TRBV10-3,TRBJ2-7,TRBD2,NA,TGTGCCATCAGGGAAGCGGGGGCGAGCTACGAGCAGTACTTC,CAIREAGASYEQYF
TRBV7-9,TRBJ2-5,NA,many,TGTGCCAGCAGCTTAGCTGGTGGGATAGAAACCCAGTACTTC,CASSLAGGIETQYF
TRBV29-1,TRBJ2-5,TRBD1,NA,TGCAGCGTTGAAGGGGGGACAGGGATATCTGGAACAGGGACCCAGTACTTC,CSVEGGTGISGTGTQYF
TRBV20-1,TRBJ2-1,NA,NA,TGCAGTGCTAGAGATCGGTTACGAGGCAACAATGAGCAGTTCTTC,CSARDRLRGNNEQFF
TRBV20-1,TRBJ1-1,NA,few,TGCAGTGCCGCCCCCCAGATTGCGTGGCCTGAAGCTTTCTTT,CSAAPQIAWPEAFF
TRBV7-6,TRBJ2-3,TRBD2,NA,TGTGCCAGCAGCTTAAAAGCGGGAGCCCTCACAGATACGCAGTATTTT,CASSLKAGALTDTQYF
TRBV29-1,TRBJ2-7,NA,NA,TGCAGCGTAGTGACAGGACTCCACTCCTACGAGCAGTACTTC,CSVVTGLHSYEQYF
TRBV27,TRBJ2-3,NA,many,TGTGCCAGCACCCCTTTGGATACGCAGTATTTT,CASTPLDTQYF
TRBV6-5,TRBJ2-7,TRBD1,NA,TGTGCCAGCACTCCCGATGAGACAGGGAGCGACGAGCAGTACTTC,CASTPDETGSDEQYF
TRBV9,TRBJ1-1,NA,many,TGTGCCAGCAGCGCCGATATGGGAGGGAACACTGAAGCTTTCTTT,CASSADMGGNTEAFF
TRBV5-4,TRBJ2-5,NA,many,TGTGCCAGCAGCTTTTCTCTATTTGGCTACAACCAAGAGACCCAGTACTTC,CASSFSLFGYNQETQYF
TRBV28,TRBJ2-6,NA,many,TGTGCCGCAAGAAGTGCTGGGGCCAACGTCCTGACTTTC,CAARSAGANVLTF
TRBV6-2/TRBV6-3,TRBJ2-1,TRBD1,NA,TGTGCCAGCAGATCTACGGGACAGGGGCACAATGAGCAGTTCTTC,CASRSTGQGHNEQFF
TRBV12-3/TRBV12-4,TRBJ1-2,NA,few,TGTGCCAGCAGTCAATTGGATGGCTACACCTTC,CASSQLDGYTF
TRBV7-2,TRBJ2-7,NA,few,TGTGCCAGCAGCTTTGGAGGCCTATCCTACGAGCAGTACTTC,CASSFGGLSYEQYF
TRBV5-1,TRBJ2-1,NA,few,TGCGCCAGCAGCAATTCTAGAGGGGGGACGGTGGATGAGCAGTTCTTC,CASSNSRGGTVDEQFF
TRBV20-1,TRBJ2-7,NA,few,TGCAGTGCTAGGGCCGGGACTCAACCCTACGAGCAGTACTTC,CSARAGTQPYEQYF
TRBV5-1,TRBJ2-1,TRBD2,NA,TGCGCCAGCAGCTTGGGCGGGAGATCCCCCGATGAGCAGTTCTTC,CASSLGGRSPDEQFF
TRBV28,TRBJ2-7,TRBD1,NA,TGTGCCAGCCTGAGACAGGGAACCTCCTACGAGCAGTACTTC,CASLRQGTSYEQYF
TRBV6-1,TRBJ1-1,NA,few,TGTGCCAGCAGTGAATGGGGAGCGGATGAAGCTTTCTTT,CASSEWGADEAFF